This T cell receptor (beta chain) was obtained from a study of blood T cell repertoires in COVID-19. Overall study context: T cells, B-cell-depleted T cells, or PBMCs provided the cDNA or gDNA that served as material.

In the original workflow: Estimated nucleated cell counts came from reference gene primer amplification. Sequencing was performed with immunoSEQ multiplex PCR; in TCRdb, only in-frame clones are kept and a portion is missing. That table supplies the V and J calls and clone size; D and trimming were determined from the DNA. Of nearly 350,000 clones listed, roughly nine tenths are singletons. Germline V lookup: CDR1 SGHTA, CDR2 FQGNSA. V lost 1 base to trimming and J lost 3 bases, with 9 bases between them. The CDR3 has 14 residues. The chain joins TRBV7-2 to TRBJ1-1, with D unresolved. The receptor comes from a woman in her 30s who had recovered from COVID-19. Sequenced material: PBMCs or T cells enriched from blood (not recorded which). CDR3 region: CASSLDPRHTEAFF. CDR3 sequence (DNA): TGTGCCAGCAGCTTAGACCCGAGGCACACTGAAGCTTTCTTT.